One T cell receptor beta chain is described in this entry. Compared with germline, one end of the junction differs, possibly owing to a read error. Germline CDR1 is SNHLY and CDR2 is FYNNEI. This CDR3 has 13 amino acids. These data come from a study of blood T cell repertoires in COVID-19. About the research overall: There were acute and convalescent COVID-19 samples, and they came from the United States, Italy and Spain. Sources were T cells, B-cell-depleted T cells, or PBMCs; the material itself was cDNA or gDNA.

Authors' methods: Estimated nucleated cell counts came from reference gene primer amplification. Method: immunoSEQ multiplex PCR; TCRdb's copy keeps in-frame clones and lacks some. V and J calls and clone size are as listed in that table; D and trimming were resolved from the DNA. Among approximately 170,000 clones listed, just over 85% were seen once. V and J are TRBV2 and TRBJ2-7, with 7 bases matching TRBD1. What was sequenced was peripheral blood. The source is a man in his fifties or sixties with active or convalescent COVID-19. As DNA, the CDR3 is TGTGCCAGCAGTGAGACGGAAAGACAGGGTTGGACCTTC. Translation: CASSETERQGWTF.